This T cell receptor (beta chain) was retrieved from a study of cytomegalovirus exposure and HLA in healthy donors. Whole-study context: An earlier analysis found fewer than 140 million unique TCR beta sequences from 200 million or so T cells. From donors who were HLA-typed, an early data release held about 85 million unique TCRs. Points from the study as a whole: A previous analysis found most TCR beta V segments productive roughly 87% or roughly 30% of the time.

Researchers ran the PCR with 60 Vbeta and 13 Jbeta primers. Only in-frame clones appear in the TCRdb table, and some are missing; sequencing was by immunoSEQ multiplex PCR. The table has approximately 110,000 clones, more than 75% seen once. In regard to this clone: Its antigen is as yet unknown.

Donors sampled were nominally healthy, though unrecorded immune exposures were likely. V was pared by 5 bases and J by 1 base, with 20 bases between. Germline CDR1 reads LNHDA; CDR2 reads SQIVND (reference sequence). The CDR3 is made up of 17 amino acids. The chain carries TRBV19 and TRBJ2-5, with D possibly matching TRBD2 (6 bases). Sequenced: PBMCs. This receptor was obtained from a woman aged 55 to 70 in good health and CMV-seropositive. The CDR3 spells CASSYGGGSGIQETQYF. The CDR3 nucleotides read TGTGCCAGTAGTTATGGGGGTGGTAGCGGAATCCAAGAGACCCAGTACTTC.